These 29 T cell receptor beta chains originate from one sample sequenced in a study of cytomegalovirus exposure and HLA in healthy donors. 60 Vbeta and 13 Jbeta primers were used in PCR. Repertoires were generated with immunoSEQ multiplex PCR, while TCRdb's copy carries only in-frame clones and drops some. This sample carries tens of thousands of clones, about 76% of them seen once, and the ten largest clones take about 3.3%. Source material: PBMCs. These receptors came from a man between 18 and 29 years old in good health and CMV-seronegative.

In nucleotides, the CDR3 is TGTGCCAGCAGCCAAGATCTCCCTGAGATACTCATGAACACTGAAGCTTTCTTT. Its translation is CASSQDLPEILMNTEAFF. This rearrangement joins TRBV4-2 to TRBJ1-1; D is unresolved. The germline V gene has CDR1 LGHNA and CDR2 YNFKEQ. The CDR3 runs to 18 residues. V lost 0 bases and J lost 0, with 17 bases in between.

The chain employs TRBV2 and TRBJ2-7; maybe TRBD2 (5 bases). This CDR3 comprises 15 residues. Germline V gene sequence: CDR1 SNHLY, CDR2 FYNNEI. Trimming left V 3 bases short and J 0 bases short, with 12 bases between. The CDR3 bases are TGTGCCAGCAGTGACCGAGGGCCCCCCTCCTACGAGCAGTACTTC. Its protein product is CASSDRGPPSYEQYF. Together with reference TRBV2 and TRBJ2-7, the CDR3 gives the full variable domain: EPEVTQTPSHQVTQMGQEVILRCVPISNHLYFYWYRQILGQKVEFLVSFYNNEISEKSEIFDDQFSVERPDGSNFTLKIRSTKLEDSAMYFCASSDRGPPSYEQYFGPGTRLTVT.

J is TRBJ2-3 and V is TRBV5-4, with TRBD1 matching 10 bases. Germline-derived CDR1 and CDR2 are SGHNT and YYREEE (reference sequence). The CDR3 totals 16 residues. Trimming took 3 bases from V and 4 from J; bases not matched to a gene: 8. In nucleotides, the CDR3 is TGTGCCAGCAGCTCCTCGACAGGGGGCATGTCAGATACGCAGTATTTT. Protein: CASSSSTGGMSDTQYF. The variable domain in full, with the rest retrieved from reference TRBV5-4 and TRBJ2-3, is ETGVTQSPTHLIKTRGQQVTLRCSSQSGHNTVSWYQQALGQGPQFIFQYYREEENGRGNFPPRFSGLQFPNYSSELNVNALELDDSALYLCASSSSTGGMSDTQYFGPGTRLTVL.

The chain uses TRBV11-3 and TRBJ2-5; 13 bases line up with TRBD2. The CDR3 loop spans 16 amino acids. With 4 bases clipped from V and 2 bases from J, the junction kept 4 bases outside the gene matches. Germline values: CDR1 SGHNT, CDR2 YENEEA. The CDR3, as DNA: TGTGCCAGCAGCTCTCCACTAGCGGGGGGGCAAGAGACCCAGTACTTC. Amino acid sequence: CASSSPLAGGQETQYF.

The chain employs TRBV11-2 and TRBJ2-2, with D possibly being TRBD1 (5 bases). Germline V gene sequence: CDR1 SGHAT, CDR2 FQNNGV. Trimming removed 4 bases from V and 5 bases from J, with 11 bases in between. CDR3 length: 14 amino acids. In DNA, the CDR3 is TGTGCCAGCAGCTACGACAGCAATACCGGGGAGCTGTTTTTT. This codes for CASSYDSNTGELFF. Drawing the rest from reference TRBV11-2 and TRBJ2-2, the complete variable domain is EAGVAQSPRYKIIEKRQSVAFWCNPISGHATLYWYQQILGQGPKLLIQFQNNGVVDDSQLPKDRFSAERLKGVDSTLKIQPAKLEDSAVYLCASSYDSNTGELFFGEGSRLTVL.

The chain employs TRBV7-9 and TRBJ2-6; 7 nucleotides agree with TRBD1. J was trimmed by 4 bases and V by 2 bases; bases with no gene match: 5. The CDR3 runs to 16 residues. Germline V gene lookup returns CDR1 SEHNR and CDR2 FQNEAQ (reference sequence). The CDR3 region has the DNA TGTGCCAGCAGCTTAACAGGGGCGAGAGGGGCCAACGTCCTGACTTTC. Its protein is CASSLTGARGANVLTF.

The rearrangement links TRBV5-4 to TRBJ1-6; D not certain. CDR1 is SGHNT and CDR2 is YYREEE in the germline V gene (reference sequence). Trimming pared 0 bases from V and 12 bases from J, leaving 7 bases between. This CDR3 region has 12 residues. DNA for the CDR3: TGTGCCAGCAGCTTGGATAGAGGACCCCTCCACTTT. Protein sequence: CASSLDRGPLHF.

The rearrangement joins TRBV6-5 to TRBJ1-3, with D perhaps TRBD1 (5 bases). Trimming cost V 2 bases and J 5 bases, with 16 bases left between them. The CDR3 sequence is 16 residues long. CDR1 is MNHEY, CDR2 SVGAGI, per germline. The CDR3 reads CASSYGTPGIRNTIYF. In DNA, the CDR3 is TGTGCCAGCAGTTACGGTACCCCAGGGATTAGAAACACCATATATTTT.

This rearrangement joins TRBV28 to TRBJ2-7; 9 bases are a match to TRBD2. CDR1 is MDHEN and CDR2 is SYDVKM in the germline V gene. The CDR3 runs to 17 residues. The CDR3 spells CTTEGGSGGTTGNEQYV. The DNA for the CDR3 is TGTACCACCGAGGGGGGAAGCGGGGGGACGACTGGGAACGAGCAGTACGTC.

The genes are TRBV7-3 and TRBJ2-1; 12 bases are shared with TRBD1. V was pared by 5 bases and J by 8 bases, with 7 bases of the junction left unmatched. The CDR3 loop spans 15 amino acids. Germline lookup yields CDR1 SGHTA and CDR2 FQGTGA. CDR3 in amino acids: CASSTRDRGQDEQFF. CDR3 DNA sequence: TGTGCCAGCAGCACCCGGGACAGGGGGCAGGATGAGCAGTTCTTC.

The chain joins TRBV11-2 to TRBJ2-5, with 8 bases aligning to TRBD2. The junction had 12 bases not matched to a gene; V was cut back by 1 base and J by 5 bases. The CDR3 loop spans 17 amino acids. Germline V gives CDR1 SGHAT, CDR2 FQNNGV. CDR3 sequence: CASSLGGRRGAGETQYF. The CDR3 DNA reads as TGTGCCAGCAGCTTAGGAGGAAGGCGGGGGGCGGGGGAGACCCAGTACTTC.

The chain uses TRBV11-2 and TRBJ2-7, with 13 bases matching TRBD2. V lost 5 bases to trimming and J lost 7 bases; unmatched junction nucleotides: 14. The CDR3 runs to 17 residues. Germline loops: CDR1 SGHAT, CDR2 FQNNGV. The DNA for the CDR3 is TGTGCCAGCAGCCTAAGCGGGGGGACTAGCGGGGTCGGGGAGCAGTACTTC. As protein: CASSLSGGTSGVGEQYF.

This chain connects TRBV9 to TRBJ2-3, with D tentatively TRBD1 (6 bases). The CDR3 has 18 amino acids. The germline V gene has CDR1 SGDLS and CDR2 YYNGEE. Trimming cost V 2 bases and J 0 bases, with 19 bases left between them. The CDR3 nucleotides read TGTGCCAGCAGCGTCGGATGGACAGCTACTCCTAGCACAGATACGCAGTATTTT. Protein product: CASSVGWTATPSTDTQYF.

J is TRBJ1-6 and V is TRBV6-1; D is unclear. CDR3 length: 17 amino acids. Germline CDR1 MNHNS, CDR2 SASEGT. V lost 2 bases and J lost 10, with 21 bases in between. CDR3 region: CASSESGWGSLGSPLHF. In nucleotides, the CDR3 is TGTGCCAGCAGTGAATCGGGGTGGGGAAGCCTCGGATCACCCCTCCACTTT.

The CDR3 sequence is CASSQAWETQYF. The DNA of the CDR3 is TGTGCCAGCAGCCAGGCGTGGGAGACCCAGTACTTC. V usage is TRBV7-2 and J usage is TRBJ2-5; D ambiguous. V lost 5 bases to trimming and J lost 5 bases, with 9 bases between them. This CDR3 has 12 amino acids. Germline V gene data show CDR1 as SGHTA and CDR2 as FQGNSA.

This clone was found a few times. The CDR3 sequence: CASSIVGVSNQPQHF. The CDR3 nucleotides are TGTGCCAGTAGTATAGTCGGTGTAAGCAATCAGCCCCAGCATTTT. The J gene is TRBJ1-5, the V gene TRBV19; D uncertain. With 1 base removed from V and 1 base from J, the gap between germline ends came to 8 bases. This CDR3 region has 15 residues. Germline V lookup: CDR1 LNHDA, CDR2 SQIVND (reference sequence).

V and J are TRBV7-6 and TRBJ2-7; TRBD1 matches at 10 bases. Germline V gives CDR1 SGHVS, CDR2 FNYEAQ. The trim removed 5 bases at V and 7 bases at J, leaving 8 bases unmatched. This CDR3 is built from 14 residues. For the CDR3, the DNA is TGTGCCAGCAGCCAGACAGGGGGCGCGGGTGAGCAGTACTTC. This gives the protein CASSQTGGAGEQYF. The whole variable domain, filled in from reference TRBV7-6 and TRBJ2-7, reads GAGVSQSPRYKVTKRGQDVALRCDPISGHVSLYWYRQALGQGPEFLTYFNYEAQQDKSGLPNDRFSAERPEGSISTLTIQRTEQRDSAMYRCASSQTGGAGEQYFGPGTRLTVT.

The chain has TRBV4-1 and TRBJ2-2; D is possibly TRBD1 (5 bases). The V gene's germline CDR1 is MGHRA and CDR2 YSYEKL. The CDR3 runs to 14 residues. V was trimmed by 2 bases and J by 13 bases, leaving 17 bases between them. The CDR3 nucleotides read TGCGCCAGCAGCCAAATCTCGCGTGGGGCCCGGCTGTTTTTT. Amino acids: CASSQISRGARLFF.

The CDR3 bases are TGTGCCAGCAGGCAACAGGGGGGATATGAAAAACTGTTTTTT. Protein sequence: CASRQQGGYEKLFF. The V call is TRBV6-5, the J call TRBJ1-4; 8 positions match TRBD1. CDR1 is MNHEY and CDR2 is SVGAGI in the germline V gene. The CDR3 runs to 14 residues. The V gene end was trimmed by 6 bases and the J gene end by 6 bases; junction bases not matched to a gene: 6.

The chain links TRBV7-9 to TRBJ2-1; the D gene is possibly TRBD1 (6 bases). The CDR3 runs 13 residues. Trimming took 0 bases from V and 6 from J, leaving 6 bases between them. Germline-derived CDR1 and CDR2 are SEHNR and FQNEAQ (reference sequence). The CDR3: CASSLAGANEQFF. As DNA, the CDR3 is TGTGCCAGCAGCTTAGCGGGGGCCAATGAGCAGTTCTTC.

This clone is classed as medium-sized (0.01 to 0.1%). The chain links TRBV7-3 to TRBJ1-1; 7 bases agree with TRBD1. V trimming: 5 bases; J trimming: 11 bases; junction bases outside the gene matches: 11. This CDR3 contains 13 residues. Germline-derived CDR1 and CDR2 are SGHTA and FQGTGA. CDR3 in amino acids: CASSDRQGEGAFF. The CDR3 nucleotides read TGTGCCAGCAGCGATCGACAGGGTGAGGGGGCTTTCTTT.

This clone came up once. The chain has TRBV28 and TRBJ2-7; TRBD1 aligns across 9 bases. Germline CDR1 reads MDHEN; CDR2 reads SYDVKM. The CDR3 consists of 14 residues. With 8 bases clipped from V and 6 bases from J, the junction kept 11 bases outside the gene matches. The CDR3 DNA sequence: TGTGCCAGCGGGAGCCGGGACAGGGTGGCCGAGCAGTACGTC. Protein product: CASGSRDRVAEQYV.

The V gene is TRBV5-4, the J gene TRBJ2-3; 8 bases match TRBD2. Per germline, CDR1 SGHNT and CDR2 YYREEE (reference sequence). The CDR3 extends over 16 amino acids. V lost 3 bases, J lost 0 bases, and 6 bases stayed unmatched. DNA for the CDR3: TGTGCCAGCAGCTCCCCTAGCGGGTCTAGCACAGATACGCAGTATTTT. Amino acids: CASSSPSGSSTDTQYF.

This clone was seen more than once but under ten times. CDR3 in amino acids: CASSPLAGGPDTQYF. CDR3 in DNA: TGTGCCAGCAGCCCTCTAGCGGGGGGGCCTGATACGCAGTATTTT. The J gene is TRBJ2-3, the V gene TRBV7-9; TRBD2 agrees at 12 bases. The germline CDR1 and CDR2 sequences are SEHNR and FQNEAQ (reference sequence). V dropped 5 bases and J dropped 6; count of bases not matched to a gene: 6. The CDR3 runs 15 residues.

This chain connects TRBV5-1 to TRBJ2-1; 8 bases are a match to TRBD1. The J segment lost 7 bases and the V segment lost 4 bases, leaving 13 bases of the junction unmatched. The CDR3 spans 16 residues. CDR1 SGHRS and CDR2 YFSETQ come from the germline V gene. The CDR3 DNA reads TGCGCCAGCAGCCCAGAGAACGCAGGGGGCGGGAATGAGCAGTTCTTC. Translated, it gives CASSPENAGGGNEQFF.

The rearrangement uses TRBV5-4 and TRBJ2-3; TRBD2 aligns across 10 bases. Trimming at V came to 1 base and at J to 6 bases, leaving 8 bases not matched to a gene. Per the germline V gene, CDR1 is SGHNT and CDR2 is YYREEE (reference sequence). CDR3 length: 16 amino acids. The CDR3 nucleotides are TGTGCCAGCAGCTTGCCCAGCGGGGGGGCCGTCGATACGCAGTATTTT. Translated, it gives CASSLPSGGAVDTQYF.

The genes are TRBV5-4 and TRBJ1-1; 8 bases match TRBD1. The length of the CDR3 is 16 residues. The ends lost 0 bases at V and 2 bases at J; junction bases unmatched: 6. In germline, CDR1 is SGHNT, CDR2 YYREEE (reference sequence). Written as DNA, the CDR3 is TGTGCCAGCAGCTTGGCCCCCAGGGGGCGAAACACTGAAGCTTTCTTT. Encoded protein: CASSLAPRGRNTEAFF. Combining the CDR3 with reference TRBV5-4 and TRBJ1-1 gives the whole variable domain ETGVTQSPTHLIKTRGQQVTLRCSSQSGHNTVSWYQQALGQGPQFIFQYYREEENGRGNFPPRFSGLQFPNYSSELNVNALELDDSALYLCASSLAPRGRNTEAFFGQGTRLTVV.

The rearrangement joins TRBV7-6 to TRBJ1-3; maybe TRBD1 (6 bases). CDR1 is SGHVS and CDR2 is FNYEAQ in the germline V gene. The CDR3 sequence is 16 residues long. V shed 3 bases and J shed 1 base, with 13 bases lying between them. The CDR3 here is CASSLGATSSGNTIYF. DNA of the CDR3: TGTGCCAGCAGCTTGGGGGCCACCTCGTCTGGAAACACCATATATTTT.

This chain joins TRBV5-4 and TRBJ1-4; D is unresolved. Trimming took off 4 bases at V and 3 bases at J, with 13 bases between the two ends. The CDR3 is made up of 15 amino acids. The germline V gene has CDR1 SGHNT and CDR2 YYREEE (reference sequence). CDR3 region: CASSISRFANEKLFF. CDR3 DNA sequence: TGTGCCAGCAGCATCTCACGGTTTGCTAATGAAAAACTGTTTTTT.